The rows below give T cell receptor beta chains drawn from one sample of a study of response to subunit inactivated influenza vaccine. TCRdb independently ran MiXCR on the RT-PCR reads; one entry per CDR3 protein. This table has about 540,000 distinct CDR3 sequences, around 15% appearing once. Sample: PBMCs from blood, taken 11 to 12 days after vaccination. These receptors were taken from a middle-aged man who received an inactivated influenza vaccine. Each CDR3 is given with its conserved first and last residue. Fields, in order: clone size, V gene, D gene, J gene, CDR3 protein, CDR3 DNA. The D gene is left open where the match is weak. The listing skips clone size in some rows; elsewhere it reads once, few, many or a size class.

many,TRBV12-3/TRBV12-4,.,TRBJ1-2,CASSGPRGNYGYTF,TGTGCCAGCAGTGGCCCTCGGGGAAACTATGGCTACACCTTC
.,TRBV7-2,.,TRBJ1-1,CASSPDRAVPEAFF,TGTGCCAGCAGCCCGGACCGAGCCGTGCCTGAAGCTTTCTTT
few,TRBV9,.,TRBJ2-1,CASSVDMTSSYNEQFF,TGTGCCAGCAGCGTAGATATGACGAGCTCCTACAATGAGCAGTTCTTC
many,TRBV5-1,.,TRBJ1-1,CASSKGGGRDTEAFF,TGCGCCAGCAGCAAGGGGGGGGGCAGGGACACTGAAGCTTTCTTT
.,TRBV9,TRBD2,TRBJ2-1,CASSVRVVGGPYNEQFF,TGTGCCAGCAGCGTAAGAGTCGTGGGAGGGCCCTACAATGAGCAGTTCTTC
few,TRBV6-1,.,TRBJ1-1,CASSRLTGITEAFF,TGTGCCAGCAGTCGCCTTACGGGGATCACTGAAGCTTTCTTT
.,TRBV4-1,TRBD1,TRBJ2-5,CASRRTGKETQYF,TGCGCCAGCAGGCGGACAGGCAAAGAGACCCAGTACTTC
.,TRBV29-1,TRBD1,TRBJ2-2,CSARQGSNTGELFF,TGCAGCGCCCGACAGGGATCGAACACCGGGGAGCTGTTTTTT
.,TRBV20-1,TRBD2,TRBJ2-1,CSASSSSTSVNNEQFF,TGCAGTGCTAGCTCCTCGTCGACTAGCGTAAACAATGAGCAGTTCTTC
few,TRBV5-6,.,TRBJ2-5,CATALGSETQYF,TGTGCCACCGCGCTGGGATCAGAGACCCAGTACTTC
few,TRBV20-1,.,TRBJ2-3,CSARDIGITPRTDTQYF,TGCAGTGCTAGAGATATCGGGATTACACCCCGCACAGATACGCAGTATTTT
many,TRBV6-2/TRBV6-3,TRBD1,TRBJ1-2,CASSSGQNYGYTF,TGTGCCAGCAGTTCGGGACAGAACTATGGCTACACCTTC
few,TRBV28,.,TRBJ1-1,CASSLSTEYTEAFF,TGTGCCAGCAGTTTATCCACAGAGTACACTGAAGCTTTCTTT
.,TRBV19,.,TRBJ1-1,CASSIDTNAEAFF,TGTGCCAGTAGTATAGATACCAACGCTGAAGCTTTCTTT
many,TRBV28,.,TRBJ1-2,CASSFQGPNYGYTF,TGTGCCAGCAGTTTCCAGGGTCCTAACTATGGCTACACCTTC
.,TRBV7-2,.,TRBJ2-1,CASSLVERGQFF,TGTGCCAGCAGCTTGGTAGAAAGGGGGCAGTTCTTC
few,TRBV5-6,.,TRBJ2-3,CASSFIAERTDTQYF,TGTGCCAGCAGCTTTATAGCGGAACGCACAGATACGCAGTATTTT
many,TRBV5-1,.,TRBJ1-1,CASSPVADTEAFF,TGCGCCAGCAGCCCGGTGGCTGACACTGAAGCTTTCTTT
.,TRBV5-1,TRBD1,TRBJ2-7,CASSPGPGQGKNEQYF,TGCGCCAGCAGCCCAGGCCCGGGACAGGGGAAAAACGAGCAGTACTTC
.,TRBV20-1,.,TRBJ2-7,CSGQQWGYEQYF,TGCAGTGGGCAGCAGTGGGGCTACGAGCAGTACTTC
.,TRBV11-2,.,TRBJ2-5,CASSPGLTPQETQYF,TGTGCCAGCAGCCCGGGCCTTACCCCCCAAGAGACCCAGTACTTC
few,TRBV5-5,.,TRBJ2-7,CASSLRDTGSASSYEQYF,TGTGCCAGCAGCTTGCGCGACACAGGGTCCGCGAGCTCCTACGAGCAGTACTTC